This TCR beta chain was profiled in a study of blood T cell repertoires in COVID-19. For the study at large: T cells, B-cell-depleted T cells, or PBMCs provided the cDNA or gDNA that served as material.

The CDR3 extends over 17 amino acids. The junction had 8 bases not matched to a gene; V was cut back by 3 bases and J by 0 bases. Germline V gene lookup returns CDR1 MGHRA and CDR2 YSYEKL. Here immunoSEQ multiplex PCR was the method, and the copy in TCRdb shows in-frame clones only, minus some. The table includes roughly 32,000 clones, 80% to 95% detected once. The TCR originated in a male donor with active COVID-19. The source material was peripheral blood. V and J are TRBV4-1 and TRBJ2-4; 7 bases match TRBD1. The CDR3 here is CASSHLPGQIAKNIQYF. The CDR3 DNA sequence: TGCGCCAGCAGCCATCTACCGGGACAGATAGCCAAAAACATTCAGTACTTC.